What follows are 16 T cell receptor beta chains derived from one specimen sequenced in a study of shared clonotypes between healthy human individuals. Assay used: immunoSEQ multiplex PCR; TCRdb lists only in-frame clones, some missing. The data hold hundreds of thousands of clones, with 95% to 98% observed a single time. The sequenced sample was naive CD4+ T cells sorted from blood. Subset: CD45RA+ positively selected. These receptors were taken from a woman aged 25-40 years in good health.

This chain links TRBV9 with TRBJ2-1; possible D gene TRBD2, 5 bases. The CDR3 extends over 16 amino acids. The V end lost 0 bases, the J end lost 1 base, and 11 bases lay between the germline ends. CDR1 is SGDLS, CDR2 YYNGEE, per germline. The CDR3 nucleotides read TGTGCCAGCAGCGTAGATGGGAGATTGTCCTACAATGAGCAGTTCTTC. Its protein is CASSVDGRLSYNEQFF.

The chain has TRBV9 and TRBJ2-6, with TRBD1 matching 7 bases. CDR3 length: 17 amino acids. Looked up from germline, CDR1 is SGDLS and CDR2 is YYNGEE. J was trimmed by 2 bases and V by 0 bases; bases with no gene match: 5. The CDR3: CASSVDPGGPGANVLTF. DNA for the CDR3: TGTGCCAGCAGCGTAGACCCAGGGGGTCCTGGGGCCAACGTCCTGACTTTC. The full variable domain, its missing parts supplied by reference TRBV9 and TRBJ2-6, is DSGVTQTPKHLITATGQRVTLRCSPRSGDLSVYWYQQSLDQGLQFLIQYYNGEERAKGNILERFSAQQFPDLHSELNLSSLELGDSALYFCASSVDPGGPGANVLTFGAGSRLTVL.

The V and J genes are TRBV6-5 and TRBJ2-1, with 13 nucleotides matching TRBD2. Germline V gene lookup returns CDR1 MNHEY and CDR2 SVGAGI. The CDR3 runs 15 residues. V trimming: 5 bases; J trimming: 7 bases; junction bases outside the gene matches: 5. CDR3 loop: CASSTLAGGRNEQFF. The CDR3 nucleotides read TGTGCCAGCAGTACACTAGCGGGAGGGCGTAATGAGCAGTTCTTC.

The rearrangement joins TRBV21-1 to TRBJ2-5; TRBD2, the D gene given by the table, was not confirmed from the DNA. TRBV21-1 is a known pseudogene. This CDR3 comprises 18 residues. The CDR3 DNA is TGTGCCAGCAGCAAAGAATTGGGGACTAGCGGGCTTCAAGAGACCCAGTACTTC. This sequence encodes CASSKELGTSGLQETQYF.

This rearrangement joins TRBV5-5 to TRBJ1-2; 7 bases line up with TRBD1. The CDR3 is made up of 14 amino acids. Germline CDR1 SGHKS, CDR2 YYEKEE (reference sequence). Trimming cost V 2 bases and J 8 bases; bases outside gene matches: 9. CDR3 sequence: CASSFAGGSEGYTF. CDR3 bases: TGTGCCAGCAGCTTTGCAGGGGGAAGTGAGGGCTACACCTTC.

The chain recombines TRBV7-9 with TRBJ2-5; unclear D gene. The germline V and J ends were trimmed by 1 base and 5 bases, with 11 bases remaining between them. The V gene's germline CDR1 is SEHNR and CDR2 FQNEAQ (reference sequence). The CDR3 has 14 residues. CDR3 DNA: TGTGCCAGCAGCTTAGTAATCATGGGGGAGACCCAGTACTTC. Amino acid sequence: CASSLVIMGETQYF.

This chain links TRBV29-1 with TRBJ2-5; D remains ambiguous. The CDR3 runs to 13 residues. The V and J ends lost 6 bases and 3 bases respectively, with 14 bases between them. Germline assignment: CDR1 SQVTM and CDR2 ANQGSEA. The CDR3 DNA is TGCAGCGTGACTCGAAACCCAAAAGAGACCCAGTACTTC. Translated: CSVTRNPKETQYF.

The gene calls are TRBV7-8 and TRBJ2-5, with a tentative D call TRBD1 (6 bases). The germline V gene encodes CDR1 SGHVS and CDR2 FQNEAQ. The CDR3 contains 16 residues. Trimming shortened V by 1 base and J by 5 bases, and 17 bases separated the two germline ends. CDR3 coding DNA: TGTGCCAGCAGCTTAGAGGGCAGGGGATACGGGGAGACCCAGTACTTC. Amino acids: CASSLEGRGYGETQYF. Based on the CDR3 plus reference TRBV7-8 and TRBJ2-5, the full variable domain is GAGVSQSPRYKVAKRGQDVALRCDPISGHVSLFWYQQALGQGPEFLTYFQNEAQLDKSGLPSDRFFAERPEGSVSTLKIQRTQQEDSAVYLCASSLEGRGYGETQYFGPGTRLLVL.

V is TRBV18 and J is TRBJ2-7; D possibly corresponds to TRBD1 (5 bases). Germline V gene lookup returns CDR1 KGHSH and CDR2 LQKENI. The CDR3 contains 15 residues. V was pared by 1 base and J by 0 bases, with 10 bases between. Here the CDR3 DNA reads TGTGCCAGCTCACCACAGGGGCAAAGCTCCTACGAGCAGTACTTC. The encoded protein is CASSPQGQSSYEQYF.

To note about this clone: Different DNA sequences within this sample yield the same CDR3. V usage is TRBV10-3 and J usage is TRBJ1-3; D unclear. Germline CDR1 ENHRY, CDR2 SYGVKD. CDR3 size: 13 residues. Trimming removed 7 bases from V and 0 bases from J, with 7 bases in between. The CDR3 sequence: CAITPSSGNTIYF. In nucleotides, the CDR3 is TGTGCCATCACACCATCCTCTGGAAACACCATATATTTT.

This clone was recorded only once. This rearrangement joins TRBV5-1 to TRBJ2-5, with 8 bases fitting TRBD2. The germline CDR1 and CDR2 sequences are SGHRS and YFSETQ. Unmatched junction bases numbered 11, after V lost 5 bases and J lost 5 bases. This CDR3 is built from 15 residues. The CDR3 spells CASSRERELAETQYF. As DNA, the CDR3 is TGCGCCAGCAGTAGGGAGCGGGAGTTGGCGGAGACCCAGTACTTC.

This clone was counted a single time. Other DNA sequences in this sample translate to the same CDR3. The chain joins TRBV29-1 to TRBJ1-1; TRBD1 agrees at 7 bases. The V gene's germline CDR1 is SQVTM and CDR2 ANQGSEA. Trimming at V came to 6 bases and at J to 2 bases, leaving 6 bases not matched to a gene. This CDR3 spans 13 amino acids. The CDR3 DNA sequence: TGCAGCGTGAGGACAGGCGGAAACACTGAAGCTTTCTTT. This encodes CSVRTGGNTEAFF.

The chain couples TRBV2 to TRBJ2-3; the match to TRBD2 covers 10 bases. This CDR3 is 14 amino acids long. V dropped 9 bases and J dropped 6; count of bases not matched to a gene: 9. Per germline, CDR1 SNHLY and CDR2 FYNNEI. This chain's CDR3 is CASTASGSWDTQYF. The CDR3 nucleotides are TGTGCCAGTACCGCTAGCGGGAGCTGGGATACGCAGTATTTT.

V and J are TRBV7-9 and TRBJ2-5; D remains unclear. V shed 2 bases and J shed 3 bases, with 4 bases lying between them. The CDR3 contains 12 residues. The germline gives CDR1 SEHNR, CDR2 FQNEAQ (reference sequence). The CDR3 nucleotides are TGTGCCAGCAGCTTAACAAAAGAGACCCAGTACTTC. Protein sequence: CASSLTKETQYF. The full variable domain, its missing parts supplied by reference TRBV7-9 and TRBJ2-5, is DTGVSQNPRHKITKRGQNVTFRCDPISEHNRLYWYRQTLGQGPEFLTYFQNEAQLEKSRLLSDRFSAERPKGSFSTLEIQRTEQGDSAMYLCASSLTKETQYFGPGTRLLVL.

This chain connects TRBV7-8 to TRBJ2-3, with 7 positions matching TRBD2. The trim removed 3 bases at V and 5 bases at J, leaving 2 bases unmatched. Germline assignment: CDR1 SGHVS and CDR2 FQNEAQ. The CDR3 length is 13 residues. CDR3 DNA sequence: TGTGCCAGCAGCTTTCGGGAGGAAGATACGCAGTATTTT. Its translation: CASSFREEDTQYF. Looking up the rest from reference TRBV7-8 and TRBJ2-3 gives the full variable domain: GAGVSQSPRYKVAKRGQDVALRCDPISGHVSLFWYQQALGQGPEFLTYFQNEAQLDKSGLPSDRFFAERPEGSVSTLKIQRTQQEDSAVYLCASSFREEDTQYFGPGTRLTVL.

The rearrangement links TRBV28 to TRBJ1-4; 9 bases are shared with TRBD1. The CDR3 totals 15 residues. Germline CDR1 MDHEN, CDR2 SYDVKM. J lost 6 bases, V lost 5 bases, and 7 bases had no gene match. For the CDR3, the DNA is TGTGCCAGCAGTCCGAACAGGGGGCGGGATGAAAAACTGTTTTTT. It yields the protein CASSPNRGRDEKLFF.